This T cell receptor (beta chain) was recorded in a study of Ad26.COV2.S vaccination and SARS-CoV-2 variants. The overall study: Donor got 5x10^10 or 1x10^11 viral particles of Ad26.COV2.S.

As for treatment: 15 to 20 received Ad26.COV2.S at low or high dose, single or two shots; about 5 received placebo; per-sample allocation not given. Samples were taken on day 63 after the first vaccine or placebo injection. It was an adult aged 18-55 years in Boston who was the donor. Vaccination used an Ad26 vector expressing Wuhan-strain SARS-CoV-2 spike. In the case of this clone: Its antigen is undetermined.

The V and J ends lost 4 bases and 2 bases respectively, with 18 bases between them. The CDR3 has 16 residues. The germline V gene encodes CDR1 SEHNR and CDR2 FQNEAQ (reference sequence). Profiling relied on immunoSEQ multiplex PCR, and the TCRdb table lists in-frame clones only, not all of them. Of about 400,000 clones listed, 92% are singletons. Study conclusions and caveats: Analytic work on TCR breadth and depth might have understated the full extent of total T cell responses.

This chain links TRBV7-9 with TRBJ2-7; maybe TRBD2 (5 bases). The receptor's source is a person between 18 and 60 years old who received the Ad26.COV2.S COVID-19 vaccine or a placebo. The source material was peripheral blood, sampled in a trial of Ad26.COV2.S vaccine versus placebo. The CDR3 loop is CASSSTRDTLPYEQYF. In nucleotides, the CDR3 is TGTGCCAGCAGCTCGACCCGGGATACTCTTCCCTACGAGCAGTACTTC. Looking up the rest from reference TRBV7-9 and TRBJ2-7 gives the full variable domain: DTGVSQNPRHKITKRGQNVTFRCDPISEHNRLYWYRQTLGQGPEFLTYFQNEAQLEKSRLLSDRFSAERPKGSFSTLEIQRTEQGDSAMYLCASSSTRDTLPYEQYFGPGTRLTVT.